What follows are 13 T cell receptor beta chains derived from one specimen sequenced in a study of cytomegalovirus exposure and HLA in healthy donors. Primers for the PCR totalled 60 Vbeta and 13 Jbeta. The repertoire was sequenced with immunoSEQ multiplex PCR; TCRdb's copy has only in-frame clones and lacks some. The table shows 150,000 to 200,000 clones, with approximately 86% occurring only once. The sample consisted of PBMCs. The receptors here all came from a woman aged 18-29 years in good health and CMV-seronegative.

The gene calls are TRBV5-8 and TRBJ2-1; TRBD2 agrees at 15 bases. CDR1 and CDR2 (germline): SGHTS, YDEGEE. This CDR3 region has 17 residues. Trimming cost V 9 bases and J 7 bases; bases outside gene matches: 14. The CDR3 is CATSTWEGLAGGNEQFF. Here the CDR3 DNA reads TGTGCCACCTCAACATGGGAGGGACTAGCGGGGGGTAATGAGCAGTTCTTC.

The sample holds a few counts of this clone. This chain joins TRBV6-5 and TRBJ1-3; D call uncertain. V was cut by 0 bases and J by 3 bases, with 12 bases left in between. Germline assignment: CDR1 MNHEY and CDR2 SVGAGI. There are 16 residues in the CDR3. CDR3 DNA: TGTGCCAGCAGTTACTCTGAGACTCCCCATGGAAACACCATATATTTT. Translated: CASSYSETPHGNTIYF.

J is TRBJ1-3 and V is TRBV6-1; D ambiguous. CDR1 is MNHNS and CDR2 is SASEGT in the germline V gene. The CDR3 runs to 16 residues. Trimming stripped 3 bases from V and 4 bases from J, with 16 bases between. The CDR3 coding sequence is TGTGCCAGCAGTGAGCGTCCGGGGAGACAAGGAAACACCATATATTTT. As protein: CASSERPGRQGNTIYF.

V gene TRBV29-1 combines with J gene TRBJ2-7; the D gene is possibly TRBD2 (6 bases). V was trimmed by 3 bases and J by 2 bases, leaving 8 bases between them. The CDR3 extends over 12 amino acids. Germline V gene sequence: CDR1 SQVTM, CDR2 ANQGSEA. The CDR3 spells CSVESGPYEQYF. CDR3 sequence (DNA): TGCAGCGTTGAGAGCGGGCCCTACGAGCAGTACTTC.

This clone has only a few counts. CDR3 sequence (DNA): TGCGCCAGCAGCACGGGGACAGTGAACACTGAAGCTTTCTTT. Translated: CASSTGTVNTEAFF. The chain has TRBV5-1 and TRBJ1-1; 7 bases match TRBD1. With 4 bases clipped from V and 0 bases from J, the junction kept 3 bases outside the gene matches. Germline values: CDR1 SGHRS, CDR2 YFSETQ. The CDR3 extends over 14 amino acids.

V usage is TRBV18 and J usage is TRBJ1-1; D possibly corresponds to TRBD1 (6 bases). The CDR3 contains 12 residues. The germline CDR1 and CDR2 sequences are KGHSH and LQKENI. The ends were cut back, 9 bases at V and 1 base at J, with 9 bases in the middle. The CDR3 spells CASSDRNTEAFF. The CDR3, as DNA: TGTGCCAGTTCGGACAGGAACACTGAAGCTTTCTTT. Variable domain in full (rest from reference TRBV18 and TRBJ1-1): NAGVMQNPRHLVRRRGQEARLRCSPMKGHSHVYWYRQLPEEGLKFMVYLQKENIIDESGMPKERFSAEFPKEGPSILRIQQVVRGDSAAYFCASSDRNTEAFFGQGTRLTVV.

The V gene is TRBV6-1, the J gene TRBJ1-5; TRBD1 matches at 7 bases. Unmatched junction bases numbered 7, after V lost 5 bases and J lost 3 bases. The CDR3 has 15 amino acids. Germline CDR1 is MNHNS and CDR2 is SASEGT. CDR3 coding DNA: TGTGCCAGCAGTTCACAGGGGATCCCCAATCAGCCCCAGCATTTT. As protein: CASSSQGIPNQPQHF.

The gene calls are TRBV7-9 and TRBJ1-2; D perhaps matches TRBD1 (5 bases). This CDR3 has 14 amino acids. In germline, CDR1 is SEHNR, CDR2 FQNEAQ (reference sequence). V was clipped by 5 bases and J by 8 bases, with 18 bases between them. The CDR3 reads CASSPTGGVGGYTF. CDR3 bases: TGTGCCAGCAGCCCAACGGGGGGAGTCGGCGGCTACACCTTC.

The chain recombines TRBV7-2 with TRBJ1-2, with 7 bases matching TRBD1. CDR1 is SGHTA and CDR2 is FQGNSA in the germline V gene. The CDR3 contains 14 residues. J lost 3 bases, V lost 6 bases, and 7 bases had no gene match. The CDR3 nucleotides read TGTGCCAGCAGTCGGACAGGAGGGGACTATGGCTACACCTTC. This sequence encodes CASSRTGGDYGYTF.

The chain employs TRBV5-4 and TRBJ1-1; 7 bases map to TRBD1. The V segment lost 0 bases and the J segment 0 bases; nucleotides outside the gene matches: 11. Germline CDR1 reads SGHNT; CDR2 reads YYREEE (reference sequence). CDR3 size: 18 residues. The CDR3 loop is CASSLVTGWTPMNTEAFF. The CDR3 nucleotides are TGTGCCAGCAGCTTGGTGACAGGGTGGACACCTATGAACACTGAAGCTTTCTTT.

V and J are TRBV28 and TRBJ2-1, with TRBD1 identical over 11 bases. The J segment lost 10 bases and the V segment lost 7 bases, leaving 12 bases of the junction unmatched. Germline V gene sequence: CDR1 MDHEN, CDR2 SYDVKM. The CDR3 runs to 15 residues. The CDR3 bases are TGTGCCAGCACCCTCCTCCGGGACAGGGGGGGCGAGCAGTTCTTC. Protein product: CASTLLRDRGGEQFF.

This rearrangement joins TRBV9 to TRBJ2-2, with D possibly TRBD2 on 6 matching bases. Trimming removed 1 base at V and 5 bases at J, with 15 bases between. This CDR3 spans 16 amino acids. Germline-derived CDR1 and CDR2 are SGDLS and YYNGEE. The DNA of the CDR3 is TGTGCCAGCAGCGTAAGATCGGGACTGATTACCGGGGAGCTGTTTTTT. Translation gives CASSVRSGLITGELFF.

The chain has TRBV28 and TRBJ2-7; tentative D call: TRBD2 (5 bases). Trimming took 8 bases from V and 3 from J, leaving 8 bases between them. There are 11 residues in the CDR3. In germline, CDR1 is MDHEN, CDR2 SYDVKM. CDR3 bases: TGTGCCAGCGGGAGAAACTACGAGCAGTACTTC. It translates to CASGRNYEQYF. Variable domain in full (rest from reference TRBV28 and TRBJ2-7): DVKVTQSSRYLVKRTGEKVFLECVQDMDHENMFWYRQDPGLGLRLIYFSYDVKMKEKGDIPEGYSVSREKKERFSLILESASTNQTSMYLCASGRNYEQYFGPGTRLTVT.